A selection of T cell receptor beta chains follows, all from one sample in a study of CD8+ T cells in alopecia areata. TCRdb's table, derived via immunoSEQ multiplex PCR, lists solely in-frame clones and lacks some. The sample has some 150,000 clones, around 86% seen once; the top ten hold about 13%. The specimen comprised CD8+ T cells sorted from blood, sampled at week 4, from a patient treated with tofacitinib. The receptors originated from a human donor with alopecia areata. Both conserved end residues are part of each CDR3. The order of the fields is V gene, clone size, J gene, D gene, CDR3 length, CDR3 DNA, CDR3 protein. D genes are given only for firm matches. A clone size is listed for some rows: how often the clone was seen (once, few, many), or a class if it is expanded.

v_call: TRBV29-1
clone_size: .
j_call: TRBJ2-7
d_call: .
cdr3_length: 14
cdr3_nt: TGCAGCGTTGGAACAGAAAGAAGCTCCTACGAGCAGTACTTC
cdr3_aa: CSVGTERSSYEQYF

v_call: TRBV27
clone_size: .
j_call: TRBJ1-2
d_call: TRBD1
cdr3_length: 14
cdr3_nt: TGTGCCAGCAGTCCGGGACAGGGAGACTATGGCTACACCTTC
cdr3_aa: CASSPGQGDYGYTF

v_call: TRBV27
clone_size: .
j_call: TRBJ1-2
d_call: .
cdr3_length: 16
cdr3_nt: TGTGCCAGCAGTCCCGACAGCTCGCTATGGGCTGAGGGCTACACCTTC
cdr3_aa: CASSPDSSLWAEGYTF

v_call: TRBV25-1
clone_size: .
j_call: TRBJ2-7
d_call: .
cdr3_length: 13
cdr3_nt: TGTGCCAGCAGTGAACTCGGTGAAAAGGAGCAGTACTTC
cdr3_aa: CASSELGEKEQYF

v_call: TRBV18
clone_size: many
j_call: TRBJ2-1
d_call: .
cdr3_length: 15
cdr3_nt: TGTGCCAGCTCTCCTCCCGGGACATCCTACAATGAGCAGTTCTTC
cdr3_aa: CASSPPGTSYNEQFF

v_call: TRBV5-6
clone_size: .
j_call: TRBJ2-7
d_call: .
cdr3_length: 15
cdr3_nt: TGTGCCAGCACCTCTGCGTTAGCGGAGTCCTACGAGCAGTACTTC
cdr3_aa: CASTSALAESYEQYF

v_call: TRBV6-5
clone_size: .
j_call: TRBJ1-1
d_call: .
cdr3_length: 15
cdr3_nt: TGTGCCAGCAGTCCCCCCGGGGCCCCGAACACTGAAGCTTTCTTT
cdr3_aa: CASSPPGAPNTEAFF

v_call: TRBV30
clone_size: .
j_call: TRBJ2-1
d_call: .
cdr3_length: 13
cdr3_nt: TGTGCCTGGATGGACAGCCCCTACAATGAGCAGTTCTTC
cdr3_aa: CAWMDSPYNEQFF

v_call: TRBV27
clone_size: .
j_call: TRBJ1-1
d_call: .
cdr3_length: 14
cdr3_nt: TGTGCCAGCAGTTTATCGGGGCAGGGCACTGAAGCTTTCTTT
cdr3_aa: CASSLSGQGTEAFF

v_call: TRBV25-1
clone_size: .
j_call: TRBJ2-7
d_call: TRBD1
cdr3_length: 15
cdr3_nt: TGTGCCAGCAGTGAGGCCGGGACAGGGCCGTACGAGCAGTACTTC
cdr3_aa: CASSEAGTGPYEQYF

v_call: TRBV29-1
clone_size: once
j_call: TRBJ2-1
d_call: .
cdr3_length: 14
cdr3_nt: TGCAGCGGCTCACGTGTGGGGGCGGAAAATGAGCAGTTCTTC
cdr3_aa: CSGSRVGAENEQFF

v_call: TRBV6-6
clone_size: .
j_call: TRBJ2-5
d_call: .
cdr3_length: 11
cdr3_nt: TGTGCCAGCCTTCCTGAAGAGACCCAGTACTTC
cdr3_aa: CASLPEETQYF

v_call: TRBV4-1
clone_size: .
j_call: TRBJ2-3
d_call: .
cdr3_length: 15
cdr3_nt: TGCGCCAGCAGCCAAGGCTATTCTTACACAGATACGCAGTATTTT
cdr3_aa: CASSQGYSYTDTQYF

v_call: TRBV5-1
clone_size: .
j_call: TRBJ2-7
d_call: .
cdr3_length: 12
cdr3_nt: TGCGCCAGCAGCTTGGGGGCAGGTGAGCAGTACTTC
cdr3_aa: CASSLGAGEQYF

v_call: TRBV11-2
clone_size: .
j_call: TRBJ2-5
d_call: TRBD1
cdr3_length: 14
cdr3_nt: TGTGCCAGCAGCTTAGTTCGGACAGGGGAGCCCCAGTACTTC
cdr3_aa: CASSLVRTGEPQYF

v_call: TRBV6-1
clone_size: .
j_call: TRBJ2-5
d_call: .
cdr3_length: 15
cdr3_nt: TGTGCCAGCAGTGAAGCTAACGGGAGTTGGGAGACCCAGTACTTC
cdr3_aa: CASSEANGSWETQYF

v_call: TRBV7-9
clone_size: .
j_call: TRBJ2-1
d_call: TRBD2
cdr3_length: 14
cdr3_nt: TGTGCCAGCAGACTAGCGGGAGGCCACAATGAGCAGTTCTTC
cdr3_aa: CASRLAGGHNEQFF

v_call: TRBV19
clone_size: once
j_call: TRBJ1-5
d_call: .
cdr3_length: 14
cdr3_nt: TGTGCCATTTCCTACCGAGCCTACAATCAGCCCCAGCATTTT
cdr3_aa: CAISYRAYNQPQHF